The next 8 T cell receptor beta chains were all read from a single sample in a study of identical twins. TCRdb used MiXCR to reprocess the 5' RACE reads, holding one entry per CDR3 protein. The sample has 450,000 or so distinct CDR3 sequences; about 24% are singletons. Another study also made use of these data, one on T cells expressing NK-cell markers.

Sequencing used CD4+ T cells sorted from blood. These TCRs come from a young woman in good health.

The gene calls are TRBV15 and TRBJ1-5, with D hard to call. V dropped 0 bases and J dropped 7 bases, with 10 bases sitting between them. Per the germline V gene, CDR1 is LNHNV and CDR2 is YYDKDF (reference sequence). CDR3 length: 14 residues. CDR3 amino acids: CATSREGGGQPQHF. In DNA, the CDR3 is TGTGCCACCAGCAGAGAGGGAGGAGGCCAGCCCCAGCATTTT.

J is TRBJ1-2 and V is TRBV4-3; D is perhaps TRBD1 (5 bases). V shed 3 bases and J shed 0 bases, with 23 bases lying between them. This CDR3 comprises 19 residues. Germline V CDR1 and CDR2: LGHNA, YSLEER. The CDR3 nucleotides read TGCGCCAGCAGCCACCACGTTGGGGCAGGGCTAATAGCTAACTATGGCTACACCTTC. It specifies CASSHHVGAGLIANYGYTF.

This clonotype was seen only a few times. Here the CDR3 DNA reads TGTGCTAGTGCAATAAGCACAGATACGCAGTATTTT. Translation gives CASAISTDTQYF. The chain links TRBV12-5 to TRBJ2-3; no definite D call. CDR1 and CDR2 from the germline V gene are LGHNT and FRNRAP. This CDR3 contains 12 residues. The germline V and J ends were trimmed by 7 bases and 0 bases, with 5 bases remaining between them.

The table lists this clonotype with a few counts. V gene TRBV18 combines with J gene TRBJ2-7; TRBD1 is a possible D gene (5 bases). This CDR3 has 14 amino acids. V lost 2 bases, J lost 6 bases, and 14 bases lay in between. CDR1 and CDR2 (germline): KGHSH, LQKENI. CDR3 loop: CASSPWGDPSEQYF. CDR3 DNA sequence: TGTGCCAGCTCACCATGGGGCGACCCCTCCGAGCAGTACTTC.

The CDR3 spells CSASSGGRADTQYF. The CDR3 coding sequence is TGCAGTGCTAGTTCGGGTGGGAGGGCGGATACGCAGTATTTT. J is TRBJ2-3 and V is TRBV20-1; 7 bases match TRBD2. The CDR3 runs 14 residues. The germline V gene has CDR1 DFQATT and CDR2 SNEGSKA (reference sequence). J gave up 6 bases and V 3 bases, and 9 bases lay outside the gene matches.

V usage is TRBV5-1 and J usage is TRBJ1-2, with TRBD1 identical over 9 bases. J was trimmed by 5 bases and V by 4 bases; bases with no gene match: 9. Germline loops: CDR1 SGHRS, CDR2 YFSETQ. The CDR3 contains 15 residues. CDR3 sequence: CASSPRVGQGYGYTF. CDR3 DNA: TGCGCCAGCAGCCCGCGGGTGGGACAGGGATATGGCTACACCTTC.

In its sample, this clonotype was seen a few times. This chain joins TRBV20-1 and TRBJ1-1, with a possible D match to TRBD1 (5 bases). CDR3 length equals 14 residues. The germline CDR1 and CDR2 sequences are DFQATT and SNEGSKA (reference sequence). The germline V and J ends were trimmed by 8 bases and 1 base, with 17 bases remaining between them. CDR3 sequence reads: CSPGLPRGNTEAFF. The CDR3 DNA reads TGCAGTCCAGGACTGCCAAGGGGGAACACTGAAGCTTTCTTT.

This clonotype was picked up a small number of times. The V call is TRBV2, the J call TRBJ1-5; D call uncertain. Trimming shortened V by 0 bases and J by 5 bases, and 11 bases separated the two germline ends. The CDR3 contains 15 residues. The germline V gene has CDR1 SNHLY and CDR2 FYNNEI. CDR3: CASSEAGDGYQPQHF. CDR3 nucleotides: TGTGCCAGCAGTGAAGCGGGAGACGGGTATCAGCCCCAGCATTTT.